These T cell receptor beta chains were read from a single sample in a study of cytomegalovirus exposure and HLA in healthy donors. Data came from immunoSEQ multiplex PCR; TCRdb stores just in-frame clones and leaves some out. Of 150,000 to 180,000 clones in the sample, 75% to 85% were seen once. The sequencing sample was made of PBMCs. The receptors here all came from a woman in her forties in good health and CMV-seropositive. Each CDR3 is given with its conserved first and last residue. D genes are given only for firm matches. Not every row has a clone size; where given, it reads once, few, many or a size class.

TRBJ2-7,TRBV6-5,once,TRBD1,CASSYRTGRAYEQYF,TGTGCCAGCAGTTACAGGACAGGTCGGGCCTACGAGCAGTACTTC
TRBJ1-1,TRBV19,NA,NA,CASSREGAEAFF,TGTGCCAGTAGTCGTGAGGGGGCTGAAGCTTTCTTT
TRBJ1-2,TRBV2,NA,NA,CASSESPSEGSDYGYTF,TGTGCCAGCAGTGAATCCCCCTCCGAGGGCTCGGACTATGGCTACACCTTC
TRBJ2-3,TRBV7-8,few,TRBD2,CASSPRAAGGPHTQYF,TGTGCCAGCAGCCCCCGGGCAGCGGGAGGGCCTCATACGCAGTATTTT
TRBJ2-1,TRBV5-6,NA,NA,CASSVSPWSEQFF,TGTGCCAGCAGCGTAAGCCCCTGGTCTGAGCAGTTCTTC
TRBJ2-5,TRBV6-1,NA,TRBD2,CASSVLAGEETQYF,TGTGCCAGCAGTGTACTAGCGGGGGAAGAGACCCAGTACTTC
TRBJ2-3,TRBV10-2,NA,TRBD2,CASSGREWTDTQYF,TGCGCCAGCAGTGGGCGGGAGTGGACAGATACGCAGTATTTT
TRBJ2-7,TRBV30,NA,NA,CAWSSSFSREQYF,TGTGCCTGGAGTTCCAGTTTCTCGCGGGAGCAGTACTTC
TRBJ2-3,TRBV7-9,NA,NA,CASTLGDTQYF,TGTGCCAGCACCCTCGGAGATACGCAGTATTTT
TRBJ1-2,TRBV30,NA,TRBD1,CAWTRTGTGFSGYTF,TGTGCCTGGACTCGGACCGGGACAGGGTTTTCGGGCTACACCTTC
TRBJ1-2,TRBV6-1,NA,NA,CASSEYGGYGYTF,TGTGCCAGCAGTGAATACGGGGGCTATGGCTACACCTTC
TRBJ1-2,TRBV27,NA,TRBD1,CASRPPGQYGYTF,TGTGCCAGCAGGCCGCCGGGACAGTATGGCTACACCTTC
TRBJ2-1,TRBV6-6,NA,TRBD2,CASRREALAGEQFF,TGTGCCAGCAGGCGCGAGGCGCTAGCGGGAGAGCAGTTCTTC
TRBJ2-1,TRBV27,NA,TRBD2,CASSSSFAGAYNEQFF,TGTGCCAGCAGTTCGAGCTTTGCGGGAGCTTACAATGAGCAGTTCTTC
TRBJ2-3,TRBV19,NA,NA,CASSMGLNTDTQYF,TGTGCCAGTAGTATGGGACTCAACACAGATACGCAGTATTTT
TRBJ2-2,TRBV15,NA,TRBD1,CATSGDRVPGELFF,TGTGCCACCAGCGGAGACAGGGTTCCCGGGGAGCTGTTTTTT
TRBJ2-3,TRBV18,NA,TRBD2,CASSWMTATAGGTDTQYF,TGTGCCAGCTCATGGATGACAGCCACAGCGGGAGGCACAGATACGCAGTATTTT
TRBJ2-1,TRBV29-1,NA,TRBD2,CSVGPSMIAGGPYNEQFF,TGCAGCGTTGGGCCCTCCATGATAGCGGGAGGGCCGTACAATGAGCAGTTCTTC
TRBJ2-3,TRBV6-5,NA,TRBD2,CASGRTGGNTDTQYF,TGTGCCAGCGGCCGGACGGGAGGGAACACAGATACGCAGTATTTT
TRBJ1-2,TRBV27,NA,TRBD1,CASRPTGVFGYTF,TGTGCCAGCAGACCGACAGGGGTATTTGGCTACACCTTC
TRBJ2-3,TRBV6-6,NA,NA,CASSSTKPWGDTQYF,TGTGCCAGCAGTTCGACTAAGCCGTGGGGAGATACGCAGTATTTT
TRBJ1-3,TRBV28,NA,NA,CASRDGGPLSGNTIYF,TGTGCCAGCAGGGACGGGGGGCCCCTCTCTGGAAACACCATATATTTT
TRBJ2-1,TRBV9,once,TRBD2,CASSPLAGGQEQFF,TGTGCCAGCAGCCCCCTAGCGGGAGGCCAGGAGCAGTTCTTC
TRBJ1-2,TRBV6-5,few,NA,CASAESAGPYGYTF,TGTGCCAGCGCCGAGTCGGCAGGCCCGTATGGCTACACCTTC
TRBJ1-2,TRBV10-3,NA,TRBD1,CATQLDRGLGYGYTF,TGTGCCACTCAACTCGACAGGGGGCTAGGTTATGGCTACACCTTC
TRBJ2-5,TRBV5-1,once,NA,CASSLGQGGTQYF,TGCGCCAGCAGCTTGGGACAGGGAGGGACCCAGTACTTC
TRBJ1-5,TRBV27,NA,NA,CASPTGGGDGNQPQHF,TGTGCCAGCCCTACAGGAGGGGGGGATGGCAATCAGCCCCAGCATTTT
TRBJ2-2,TRBV7-3,NA,NA,CASSSTRSPGELFF,TGTGCCAGCAGCTCTACTCGCTCTCCCGGGGAGCTGTTTTTT
TRBJ2-7,TRBV30,NA,TRBD1,CAWSDADRGQYF,TGTGCCTGGAGTGACGCTGACAGGGGGCAGTACTTC